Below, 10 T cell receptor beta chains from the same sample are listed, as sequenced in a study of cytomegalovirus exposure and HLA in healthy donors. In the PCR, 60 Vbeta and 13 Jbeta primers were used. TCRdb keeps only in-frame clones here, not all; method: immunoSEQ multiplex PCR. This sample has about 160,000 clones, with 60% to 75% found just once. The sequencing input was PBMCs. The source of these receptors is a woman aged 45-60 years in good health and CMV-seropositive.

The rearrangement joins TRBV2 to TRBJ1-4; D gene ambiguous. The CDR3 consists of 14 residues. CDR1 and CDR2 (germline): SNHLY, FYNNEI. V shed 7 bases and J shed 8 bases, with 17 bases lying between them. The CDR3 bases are TGTGCCAGCACTAGAACGAGCCCCGGGGAAAAACTGTTTTTT. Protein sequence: CASTRTSPGEKLFF. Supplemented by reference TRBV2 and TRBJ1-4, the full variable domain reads EPEVTQTPSHQVTQMGQEVILRCVPISNHLYFYWYRQILGQKVEFLVSFYNNEISEKSEIFDDQFSVERPDGSNFTLKIRSTKLEDSAMYFCASTRTSPGEKLFFGSGTQLSVL.

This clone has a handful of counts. The CDR3 DNA reads as TGTGCCAGCAGGACACCCATTATGAACACTGAAGCTTTCTTT. This codes for CASRTPIMNTEAFF. The V call is TRBV27, the J call TRBJ1-1; no clear D. CDR3 length: 14 residues. Germline V gene sequence: CDR1 MNHEY, CDR2 SMNVEV (reference sequence). Trimming took off 6 bases at V and 0 bases at J, with 11 bases between the two ends.

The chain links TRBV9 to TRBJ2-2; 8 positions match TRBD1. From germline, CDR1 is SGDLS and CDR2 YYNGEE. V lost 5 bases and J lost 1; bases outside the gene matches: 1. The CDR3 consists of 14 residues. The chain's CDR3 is CASRDRVNTGELFF. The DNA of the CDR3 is TGTGCCAGCAGGGACAGGGTGAACACCGGGGAGCTGTTTTTT.

CDR3 coding DNA: TGTGCCAGCAGAAGTAGTAGGGGATGGAATGAAAAACTGTTTTTT. Translation gives CASRSSRGWNEKLFF. The V and J genes are TRBV6-1 and TRBJ1-4, with D possibly being TRBD1 (5 bases). Germline V gene lookup returns CDR1 MNHNS and CDR2 SASEGT. The germline V and J ends were trimmed by 6 bases and 5 bases, with 16 bases remaining between them. The CDR3 consists of 15 residues.

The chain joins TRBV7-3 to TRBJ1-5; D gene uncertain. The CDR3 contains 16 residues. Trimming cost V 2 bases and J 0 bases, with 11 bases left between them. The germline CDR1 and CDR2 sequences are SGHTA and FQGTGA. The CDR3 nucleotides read TGTGCCAGCAGCTTATGGTCGGAGGATAGCAATCAGCCCCAGCATTTT. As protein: CASSLWSEDSNQPQHF.

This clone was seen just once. This chain's CDR3 is CASSIEGSTEAFF. In DNA, the CDR3 is TGTGCCAGTAGTATAGAGGGCAGCACTGAAGCTTTCTTT. The chain recombines TRBV19 with TRBJ1-1; D unclear. Deletions cut 0 bases from V and 4 bases from J, with 6 bases between. Germline CDR1 is LNHDA and CDR2 is SQIVND (reference sequence). The CDR3 sequence is 13 residues long. Drawing the rest from reference TRBV19 and TRBJ1-1, the complete variable domain is DGGITQSPKYLFRKEGQNVTLSCEQNLNHDAMYWYRQDPGQGLRLIYYSQIVNDFQKGDIAEGYSVSREKKESFPLTVTSAQKNPTAFYLCASSIEGSTEAFFGQGTRLTVV.

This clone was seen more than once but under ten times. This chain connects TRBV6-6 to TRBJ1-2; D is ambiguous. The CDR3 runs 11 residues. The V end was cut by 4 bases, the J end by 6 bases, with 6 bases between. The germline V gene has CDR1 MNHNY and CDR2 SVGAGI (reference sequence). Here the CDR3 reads CASSFGDGYTF. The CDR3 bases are TGTGCCAGCAGTTTCGGGGATGGCTACACCTTC.

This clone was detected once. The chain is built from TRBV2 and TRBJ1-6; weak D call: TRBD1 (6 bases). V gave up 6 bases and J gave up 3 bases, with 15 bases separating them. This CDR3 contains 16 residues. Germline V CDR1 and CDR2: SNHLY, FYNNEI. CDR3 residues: CASRGGGGNYNSPLHF. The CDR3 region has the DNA TGTGCCAGCAGGGGGGGAGGGGGGAACTATAATTCACCCCTCCACTTT.

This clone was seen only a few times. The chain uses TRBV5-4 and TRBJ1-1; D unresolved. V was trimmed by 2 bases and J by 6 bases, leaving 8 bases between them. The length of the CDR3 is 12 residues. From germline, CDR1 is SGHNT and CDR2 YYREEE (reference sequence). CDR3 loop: CASSFSGAEAFF. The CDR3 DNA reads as TGTGCCAGCAGCTTTTCGGGAGCTGAAGCTTTCTTT.

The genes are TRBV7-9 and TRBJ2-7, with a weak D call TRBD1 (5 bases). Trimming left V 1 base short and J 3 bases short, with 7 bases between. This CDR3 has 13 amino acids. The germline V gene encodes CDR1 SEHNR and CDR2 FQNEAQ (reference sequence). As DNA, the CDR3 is TGTGCCAGCAGCTTAGAGGGGAACTACGAGCAGTACTTC. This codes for CASSLEGNYEQYF. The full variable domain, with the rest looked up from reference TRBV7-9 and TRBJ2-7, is DTGVSQNPRHKITKRGQNVTFRCDPISEHNRLYWYRQTLGQGPEFLTYFQNEAQLEKSRLLSDRFSAERPKGSFSTLEIQRTEQGDSAMYLCASSLEGNYEQYFGPGTRLTVT.